The next 19 T cell receptor beta chains were all read from a single sample in a study of T cells in Graves' hyperthyroidism and ophthalmopathy. From RNA transcripts, TCR beta CDR3 regions were amplified. The HTBI primer set was used in a first-round RT-PCR of the TCR CDR3. MiXCR was run by TCRdb on the multiplex PCR reads, yielding one entry per CDR3 protein. Among over 200,000 distinct CDR3 sequences listed, approximately 15% were seen once. The sequenced sample consisted of blood. The receptors were gathered from a woman aged 35 to 49 with Graves' hyperthyroidism that later progressed to Graves' ophthalmopathy.

In its sample, this clonotype was seen many times. This chain joins TRBV20-1 and TRBJ2-4, with a tentative D call TRBD1 (5 bases). Trimming cost V 3 bases and J 1 base, with 10 bases left between them. This CDR3 comprises 14 residues. Per germline, CDR1 DFQATT and CDR2 SNEGSKA (reference sequence). The CDR3 protein is CSASRAGAKNIQYF. As DNA, the CDR3 is TGCAGTGCTAGCAGGGCCGGGGCCAAAAACATTCAGTACTTC.

The chain carries TRBV5-6 and TRBJ1-2; D is perhaps TRBD1 (5 bases). The CDR3 sequence is 14 residues long. The V gene lost 1 base and the J gene lost 4 bases, with 11 bases spanning the gap. Germline V lookup: CDR1 SGHDT, CDR2 YYEEEE. The CDR3 reads CASSLWGGSYGYTF. The CDR3 DNA follows: TGTGCCAGCAGCTTGTGGGGGGGGAGCTATGGCTACACCTTC.

The chain recombines TRBV2 with TRBJ2-5; TRBD2 matches at 7 bases. The CDR3 is made up of 14 amino acids. The V and J ends lost 6 bases and 5 bases, in that order; junction bases with no gene match: 9. CDR1 is SNHLY, CDR2 FYNNEI, per germline. CDR3 sequence: CASSWGAGRETQYF. The CDR3 DNA follows: TGTGCCAGCAGCTGGGGAGCGGGGAGGGAGACCCAGTACTTC.

This clonotype was counted ten times or more. CDR3 loop: CASSIFPGVANEQFF. The CDR3 region has the DNA TGTGCCAGTAGTATTTTCCCGGGAGTCGCAAATGAGCAGTTCTTC. The chain has TRBV19 and TRBJ2-1, with a tentative D call TRBD2 (6 bases). Trimming shortened V by 3 bases and J by 7 bases, and 16 bases separated the two germline ends. The CDR3 is made up of 15 amino acids. Germline CDR1 is LNHDA and CDR2 is SQIVND (reference sequence). The variable domain in full, completed from reference TRBV19 and TRBJ2-1, reads DGGITQSPKYLFRKEGQNVTLSCEQNLNHDAMYWYRQDPGQGLRLIYYSQIVNDFQKGDIAEGYSVSREKKESFPLTVTSAQKNPTAFYLCASSIFPGVANEQFFGPGTRLTVL.

This clonotype was counted many times. This sequence joins TRBV20-1 and TRBJ2-7; D unresolved. CDR1 and CDR2 from the germline V gene are DFQATT and SNEGSKA (reference sequence). The CDR3 spans 14 residues. The ends were cut back, 3 bases at V and 3 bases at J, with 15 bases in the middle. The CDR3 region is CSASYRLSDYEQYF. Here the CDR3 DNA reads TGCAGTGCTAGTTATCGGCTATCTGACTACGAGCAGTACTTC.

The CDR3 DNA reads as TGCAGCGTTAGGACAGGAAACTATGGCTACACCTTC. Protein: CSVRTGNYGYTF. The V and J genes are TRBV29-1 and TRBJ1-2; 7 positions match TRBD1. This CDR3 region has 12 residues. Trimming cost V 5 bases and J 2 bases; bases outside gene matches: 2. Germline loops: CDR1 SQVTM, CDR2 ANQGSEA.

This clonotype was counted at least ten times. The V call is TRBV18, the J call TRBJ2-7; TRBD2 might be the D (5 bases). V gave up 2 bases and J gave up 0 bases, with 14 bases separating them. Germline CDR1 is KGHSH and CDR2 is LQKENI. The CDR3 covers 16 residues. This CDR3 is CASSPERRVSSYEQYF. CDR3 in DNA: TGTGCCAGCTCACCAGAGAGGCGGGTGAGCTCCTACGAGCAGTACTTC.

This clonotype occurred many times. The rearrangement joins TRBV25-1 to TRBJ2-7; 13 bases agree with TRBD2. Germline CDR1 and CDR2: MGHDK and SYGVNS. This CDR3 comprises 23 residues. The trim removed 2 bases at V and 3 bases at J, leaving 25 bases unmatched. The CDR3 DNA sequence: TGTGCCAGCAGTGAAATAGGGGCGAGGATAAGACTAGCGGGAGGTACGGGCCTCTACGAGCAGTACTTC. It encodes CASSEIGARIRLAGGTGLYEQYF.

This clonotype was seen only a few times. The rearrangement uses TRBV7-8 and TRBJ1-1; D gene unclear. CDR3 length: 18 amino acids. Trimming shortened V by 5 bases and J by 2 bases, and 24 bases separated the two germline ends. Germline V gene data show CDR1 as SGHVS and CDR2 as FQNEAQ. DNA of the CDR3: TGTGCCAGCAGCACAGCCCCGGCAGGCTCCGCTTTCAACACTGAAGCTTTCTTT. It specifies CASSTAPAGSAFNTEAFF.

This clonotype was detected a few times. Given a much more abundant clone one base away, this may be a read error. Without the conserved terminal phenylalanine or tryptophan, this CDR3 likely stems from a read error. The rearrangement links TRBV30 to TRBJ2-1; unclear D gene. There are 13 residues in the CDR3. Germline V CDR1 and CDR2: GTSNPN, SVGIG (reference sequence). Trimming removed 0 bases from V and 3 bases from J, with 6 bases in between. The CDR3 region has the DNA TGTGCCTGGAGTGTACCCTACTACAATGAGCAGTTCCTC. It codes for CAWSVPYYNEQFL.

In its sample, this clonotype was seen many times. The chain uses TRBV5-1 and TRBJ1-6; D gene ambiguous. The germline gives CDR1 SGHRS, CDR2 YFSETQ. V lost 4 bases and J lost 10, with 18 bases in between. This CDR3 is built from 15 residues. The CDR3 bases are TGCGCCAGCAGCGTCGACATCCGAAGCGGGTCACCCCTCCACTTT. Translated, it gives CASSVDIRSGSPLHF.

This clonotype occurred many times. The chain combines TRBV4-1 with TRBJ1-2, with D possibly matching TRBD1 (6 bases). The CDR3 runs to 15 residues. Germline V gives CDR1 MGHRA, CDR2 YSYEKL. V dropped 3 bases and J dropped 7 bases, with 18 bases sitting between them. Here the CDR3 reads CASSHQMGGAGGYTF. DNA for the CDR3: TGCGCCAGCAGCCATCAAATGGGGGGGGCTGGTGGCTACACCTTC.

As concerns this clonotype: It may be a read error: a sequence one base away is much more abundant. The chain carries TRBV10-3 and TRBJ2-1; D is uncertain. The length of the CDR3 is 12 residues. CDR1 and CDR2 (germline): ENHRY, SYGVKD. V was pared by 5 bases and J by 5 bases, with 7 bases between. The CDR3 here is CAISLEDNEQFF. In nucleotides, the CDR3 is TGTGCCATCAGTCTAGAGGACAATGAGCAGTTCTTC.

This clonotype was recorded a few times. CDR3 region: CASSTQGQMNTEAFF. CDR3 sequence (DNA): TGTGCCAGCAGCACACAGGGACAGATGAACACTGAAGCTTTCTTT. The chain combines TRBV9 with TRBJ1-1; 7 nucleotides match TRBD1. Germline V gives CDR1 SGDLS, CDR2 YYNGEE. The CDR3 is made up of 15 amino acids. V shed 4 bases and J 0 bases; nucleotides not matched to a gene: 6.

This clonotype was seen ten or more times. The rearrangement links TRBV27 to TRBJ2-2, with 9 bases aligning to TRBD1. V shed 0 bases, J shed 1 base, and the junction held 3 bases outside the gene matches. CDR1 and CDR2 from the germline V gene are MNHEY and SMNVEV (reference sequence). The CDR3 is 17 residues long. The CDR3 protein is CASSLSTGGWNTGELFF. The CDR3 DNA sequence: TGTGCCAGCAGTTTATCGACAGGGGGTTGGAACACCGGGGAGCTGTTTTTT.

This clonotype was picked up many times. The rearrangement links TRBV30 to TRBJ2-3, with a weak D call TRBD2 (5 bases). Trimming stripped 4 bases from V and 1 base from J, with 9 bases between. CDR1 and CDR2 from the germline V gene are GTSNPN and SVGIG (reference sequence). This CDR3 has 13 amino acids. DNA of the CDR3: TGTGCCTGGAAGAGTAGCGGCACAGATACGCAGTATTTT. Its protein product is CAWKSSGTDTQYF.

The gene calls are TRBV10-3 and TRBJ2-1; TRBD2 aligns across 13 bases. This CDR3 is built from 13 residues. The germline V gene encodes CDR1 ENHRY and CDR2 SYGVKD. V trimming: 3 bases; J trimming: 15 bases; junction bases outside the gene matches: 5. CDR3 DNA: TGTGCCATCAGTGAAGGACTAGCGGGAGTTATGTTCTTC. As protein: CAISEGLAGVMFF.

This clonotype was counted many times. V and J are TRBV7-9 and TRBJ2-3; possibly TRBD1 or TRBD2 for D (5 bases each). This CDR3 is 14 amino acids long. The germline V gene encodes CDR1 SEHNR and CDR2 FQNEAQ (reference sequence). V dropped 6 bases and J dropped 2 bases, with 12 bases sitting between them. The CDR3 protein is CASSPGTNTDTQYF. CDR3 coding DNA: TGTGCCAGCAGTCCCGGGACGAACACAGATACGCAGTATTTT.

This clonotype appeared a few times. The chain is built from TRBV6-1 and TRBJ1-5, with D uncertain. Trimming took 6 bases from V and 7 from J, leaving 10 bases between them. There are 12 residues in the CDR3. CDR1 and CDR2 from the germline V gene are MNHNS and SASEGT. As DNA, the CDR3 is TGTGCCAGCAGGGCCCCGGTACAGCCCCAGCATTTT. Translation: CASRAPVQPQHF.